Shown below are 15 T cell receptor beta chains from a single sample sequenced in a study of blood T cell repertoires in COVID-19. Libraries were prepared by immunoSEQ multiplex PCR; TCRdb keeps only in-frame clonotypes and omits some of them. The sample consists of about 94,000 clones, around 81% of them appearing once. Sequencing was carried out using peripheral blood. Receptor source: a man aged 60 to 69 with acute or convalescent COVID-19.

This clone occurred a few times. The chain carries TRBV30 and TRBJ1-5; no clear D. Germline V gene data show CDR1 as GTSNPN and CDR2 as SVGIG (reference sequence). The CDR3 contains 15 residues. The V and J ends lost 5 bases and 0 bases respectively, with 14 bases between them. The CDR3 DNA reads as TGTGCCTGGTCGACTGGGAGTTATAGCAATCAGCCCCAGCATTTT. Translating gives CAWSTGSYSNQPQHF.

The chain is built from TRBV2 and TRBJ1-5; D perhaps matches TRBD1 (6 bases). The ends were cut back, 3 bases at V and 0 bases at J, with 15 bases in the middle. The germline CDR1 and CDR2 sequences are SNHLY and FYNNEI. The CDR3 length is 17 residues. The CDR3 spells CASSEYAGTYSNQPQHF. The CDR3 DNA follows: TGTGCCAGCAGTGAGTACGCCGGGACATATAGCAATCAGCCCCAGCATTTT.

The chain recombines TRBV3-1 (or the pseudogene TRBV3-2) with TRBJ1-3; D is perhaps TRBD1 (6 bases). In germline, CDR1 is LGHDT, CDR2 YNNKEL (reference sequence). V lost 6 bases, J lost 0 bases, and 12 bases lay in between. The CDR3 is 15 amino acids. The CDR3 nucleotides read TGTGCCAGCAGACGGGACACCAACTCTGGAAACACCATATATTTT. Its protein is CASRRDTNSGNTIYF.

This clone was counted between two and nine times. The chain joins TRBV7-2 to TRBJ2-1, with TRBD2 as a possible D gene (6 bases). Germline V CDR1 and CDR2: SGHTA, FQGNSA. Trimming removed 7 bases at V and 6 bases at J, with 16 bases between. The CDR3 is 14 amino acids. CDR3 loop: CASNQIGGSNEQFF. CDR3 in DNA: TGTGCCAGCAACCAAATTGGGGGGAGCAATGAGCAGTTCTTC.

The gene calls are TRBV6-4 and TRBJ1-2; D is undetermined. Trimming took 6 bases from V and 4 from J, leaving 12 bases between them. Germline V gene lookup returns CDR1 MRHNA and CDR2 SNTAGT. The CDR3 extends over 13 amino acids. The CDR3 DNA sequence: TGTGCCAGCAGCCCAACCCTGAGCTATGGCTACACCTTC. It translates to CASSPTLSYGYTF.

This clone was picked up one time. The chain has TRBV27 and TRBJ2-7; D possibly corresponds to TRBD1 (6 bases). Germline V lookup: CDR1 MNHEY, CDR2 SMNVEV (reference sequence). Trimming took off 5 bases at V and 5 bases at J, with 16 bases between the two ends. The CDR3 spans 14 residues. Here the CDR3 DNA reads TGTGCCAGCAGTCATACAGGGTGGTCCAACGAGCAGTACTTC. It specifies CASSHTGWSNEQYF.

This clone was picked up one time. V gene TRBV4-3 combines with J gene TRBJ1-4; 7 positions agree with TRBD1. CDR1 and CDR2 from the germline V gene are LGHNA and YSLEER. Losses at the gene ends were 0 bases for V and 3 bases for J; bases not matched to a gene: 13. This CDR3 has 19 residues. CDR3 residues: CASSQDRATGLRANEKLFF. The CDR3 DNA reads TGCGCCAGCAGCCAAGATCGCGCGACAGGGTTAAGAGCTAATGAAAAACTGTTTTTT.

The rearrangement links TRBV5-1 to TRBJ1-1; D possibly corresponds to TRBD1 (6 bases). CDR3 length equals 15 residues. V was trimmed by 0 bases and J by 4 bases, leaving 13 bases between them. Germline values: CDR1 SGHRS, CDR2 YFSETQ. The CDR3 DNA is TGCGCCAGCAGCTTGGGGGGGCCGGCTGGCACTGAAGCTTTCTTT. As protein: CASSLGGPAGTEAFF.

The J gene is TRBJ1-5, the V gene TRBV19; 7 bases are a match to TRBD1. Losses at the gene ends were 4 bases for V and 3 bases for J; bases not matched to a gene: 3. The germline V gene encodes CDR1 LNHDA and CDR2 SQIVND (reference sequence). This CDR3 contains 14 residues. The DNA for the CDR3 is TGTGCCAGTAGTACTGGACAGGACAATCAGCCCCAGCATTTT. This encodes CASSTGQDNQPQHF.

The chain recombines TRBV19 with TRBJ1-1; D possibly corresponds to TRBD1 (5 bases). The CDR3 spans 13 residues. Germline V gene data show CDR1 as LNHDA and CDR2 as SQIVND (reference sequence). The V gene lost 10 bases and the J gene lost 4 bases, with 16 bases spanning the gap. The CDR3 DNA reads as TGTGCCACCGCGCAGGGTCAGAGCACTGAAGCTTTCTTT. This gives the protein CATAQGQSTEAFF.

The genes are TRBV13 and TRBJ2-3, with 7 bases aligning to TRBD2. The CDR3 is 15 amino acids. The J segment lost 1 base and the V segment lost 5 bases, leaving 6 bases of the junction unmatched. CDR1 is PRHDT, CDR2 FYEKMQ, per germline (reference sequence). The CDR3 region is CASSPRLAGTDTQYF. For the CDR3, the DNA is TGTGCCAGCAGCCCGCGACTAGCTGGCACAGATACGCAGTATTTT.

V is TRBV5-1 and J is TRBJ2-1; 9 nucleotides align to TRBD2. J gave up 7 bases and V 4 bases, and 6 bases lay outside the gene matches. Germline assignment: CDR1 SGHRS and CDR2 YFSETQ. The CDR3 is 14 amino acids. The CDR3 nucleotides read TGCGCCAGCAGCAATAGCGGGGGCTCTAATGAGCAGTTCTTC. Translation gives CASSNSGGSNEQFF.

The chain links TRBV10-3 to TRBJ2-3; D possibly corresponds to TRBD1 (5 bases). V shed 3 bases and J shed 2 bases, with 9 bases lying between them. From germline, CDR1 is ENHRY and CDR2 SYGVKD. CDR3 length: 14 amino acids. The CDR3 sequence: CAISESRVTDTQYF. The CDR3 DNA sequence: TGTGCCATCAGTGAAAGCAGGGTCACAGATACGCAGTATTTT.

To note about this clone: Other DNA variants within this sample encode the same CDR3. V and J are TRBV7-3 and TRBJ1-1; D is perhaps TRBD1 (6 bases). Germline V gene sequence: CDR1 SGHTA, CDR2 FQGTGA. This CDR3 is built from 14 residues. V lost 1 base to trimming and J lost 5 bases, with 11 bases between them. The CDR3 nucleotides are TGTGCCAGCAGCTTAAAAGGGGGAGGGACTGAAGCTTTCTTT. It specifies CASSLKGGGTEAFF.

The chain is built from TRBV2 and TRBJ2-1; 10 nucleotides align to TRBD1. Germline V gives CDR1 SNHLY, CDR2 FYNNEI. The CDR3 is 15 residues long. Unmatched junction bases numbered 2, after V lost 5 bases and J lost 1 base. As DNA, the CDR3 is TGTGCCAGCAGTAGGACAGGGGGTTCCTACAATGAGCAGTTCTTC. Residues: CASSRTGGSYNEQFF.